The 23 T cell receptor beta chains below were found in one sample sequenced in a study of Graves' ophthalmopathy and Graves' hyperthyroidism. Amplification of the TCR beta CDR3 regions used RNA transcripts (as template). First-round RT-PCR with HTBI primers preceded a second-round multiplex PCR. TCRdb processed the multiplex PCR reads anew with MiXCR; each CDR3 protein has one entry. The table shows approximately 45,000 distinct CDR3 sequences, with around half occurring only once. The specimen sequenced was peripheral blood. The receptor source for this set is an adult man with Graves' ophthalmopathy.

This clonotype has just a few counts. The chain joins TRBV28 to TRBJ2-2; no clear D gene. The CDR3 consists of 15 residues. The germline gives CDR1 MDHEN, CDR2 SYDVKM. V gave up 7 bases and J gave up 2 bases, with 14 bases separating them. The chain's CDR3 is CASTVGSGNTGELFF. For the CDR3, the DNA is TGTGCCAGCACCGTCGGGTCTGGAAACACCGGGGAGCTGTTTTTT.

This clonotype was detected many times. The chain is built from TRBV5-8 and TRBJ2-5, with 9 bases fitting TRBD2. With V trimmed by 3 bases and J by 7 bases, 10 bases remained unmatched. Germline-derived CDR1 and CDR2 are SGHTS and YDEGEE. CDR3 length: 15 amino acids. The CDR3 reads CASSSLAGGPATQYF. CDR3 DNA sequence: TGTGCCAGCAGCTCCCTGGCGGGGGGGCCTGCGACCCAGTACTTC.

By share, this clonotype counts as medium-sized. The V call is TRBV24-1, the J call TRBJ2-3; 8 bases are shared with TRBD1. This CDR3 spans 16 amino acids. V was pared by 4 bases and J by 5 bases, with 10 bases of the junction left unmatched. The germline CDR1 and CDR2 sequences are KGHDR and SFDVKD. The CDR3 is CATSDPGQVLGDTQYF. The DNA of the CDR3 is TGTGCCACCAGTGACCCGGGACAGGTGTTGGGAGATACGCAGTATTTT.

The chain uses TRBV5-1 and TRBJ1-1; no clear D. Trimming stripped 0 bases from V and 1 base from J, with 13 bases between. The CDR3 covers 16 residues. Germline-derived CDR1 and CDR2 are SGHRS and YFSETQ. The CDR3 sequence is CASSLDGMTPNTEAFF. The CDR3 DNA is TGCGCCAGCAGCTTGGATGGGATGACCCCGAACACTGAAGCTTTCTTT.

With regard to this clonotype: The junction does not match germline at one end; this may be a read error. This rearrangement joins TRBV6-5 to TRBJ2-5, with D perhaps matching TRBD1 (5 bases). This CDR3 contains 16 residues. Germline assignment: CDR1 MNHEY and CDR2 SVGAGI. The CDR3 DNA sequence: TGTGCCAGCAGCCTAACCGGCTCACAGGTACAAGAGACCCAGCACTTC. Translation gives CASSLTGSQVQETQHF.

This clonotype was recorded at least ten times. CDR3 sequence: CASSLEGAGLGRTEAFF. The CDR3 DNA sequence: TGTGCCAGCAGCTTAGAAGGTGCGGGACTGGGACGAACTGAAGCTTTCTTT. The chain couples TRBV11-1 to TRBJ1-1; D might be TRBD1 (5 bases). The V gene's germline CDR1 is SGHAT and CDR2 FQDESV (reference sequence). V was clipped by 1 base and J by 5 bases, with 20 bases between them. The CDR3 runs 17 residues.

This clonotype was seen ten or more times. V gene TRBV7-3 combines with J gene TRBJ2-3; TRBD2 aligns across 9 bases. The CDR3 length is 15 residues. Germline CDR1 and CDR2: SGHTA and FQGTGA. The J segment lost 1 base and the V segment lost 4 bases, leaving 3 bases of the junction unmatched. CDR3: CASSSGTSRTDTQYF. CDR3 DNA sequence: TGTGCCAGCAGCTCCGGGACTAGCCGCACAGATACGCAGTATTTT.

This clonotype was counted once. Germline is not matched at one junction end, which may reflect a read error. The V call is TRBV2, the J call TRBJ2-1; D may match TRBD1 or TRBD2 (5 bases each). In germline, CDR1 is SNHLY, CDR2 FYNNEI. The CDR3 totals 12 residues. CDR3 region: CAGRAPTGELFF. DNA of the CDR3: TGTGCCGGCAGGGCTCCCACCGGGGAGCTGTTCTTC.

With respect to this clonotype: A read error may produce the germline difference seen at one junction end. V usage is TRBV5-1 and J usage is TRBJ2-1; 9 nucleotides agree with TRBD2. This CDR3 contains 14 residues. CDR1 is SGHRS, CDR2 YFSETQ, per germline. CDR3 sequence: CASRGLASPNEQCF. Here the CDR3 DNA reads TGCGCCAGCAGGGGACTAGCCTCCCCCAATGAGCAGTGCTTC.

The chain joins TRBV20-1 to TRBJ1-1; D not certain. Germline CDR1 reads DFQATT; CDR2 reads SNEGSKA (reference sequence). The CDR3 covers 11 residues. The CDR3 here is CSLGKGLEAFF. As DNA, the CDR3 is TGCAGCTTAGGTAAGGGCCTTGAAGCTTTCTTT.

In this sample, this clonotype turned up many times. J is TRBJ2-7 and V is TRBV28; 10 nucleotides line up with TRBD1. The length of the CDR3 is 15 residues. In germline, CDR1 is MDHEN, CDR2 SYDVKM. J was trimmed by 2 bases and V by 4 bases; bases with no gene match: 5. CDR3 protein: CASSSPTGGAYEQYF. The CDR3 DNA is TGTGCCAGCAGTTCACCGACAGGGGGCGCCTACGAGCAGTACTTC. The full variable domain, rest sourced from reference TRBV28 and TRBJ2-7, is DVKVTQSSRYLVKRTGEKVFLECVQDMDHENMFWYRQDPGLGLRLIYFSYDVKMKEKGDIPEGYSVSREKKERFSLILESASTNQTSMYLCASSSPTGGAYEQYFGPGTRLTVT.

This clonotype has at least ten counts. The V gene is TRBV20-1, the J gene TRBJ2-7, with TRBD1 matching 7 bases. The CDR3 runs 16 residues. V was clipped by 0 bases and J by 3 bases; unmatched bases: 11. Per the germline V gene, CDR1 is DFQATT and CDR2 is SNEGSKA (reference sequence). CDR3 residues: CSARDRRDRVRYEQYF. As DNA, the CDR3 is TGCAGTGCTAGAGATCGACGGGACAGAGTTCGCTACGAGCAGTACTTC.

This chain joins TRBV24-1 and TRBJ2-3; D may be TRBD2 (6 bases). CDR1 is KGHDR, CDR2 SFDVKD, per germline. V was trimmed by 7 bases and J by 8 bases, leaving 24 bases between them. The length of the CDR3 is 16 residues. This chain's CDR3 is CATSSRSGGTWGTQYF. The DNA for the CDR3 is TGTGCCACCAGCTCTAGAAGCGGCGGGACCTGGGGTACGCAGTATTTT.

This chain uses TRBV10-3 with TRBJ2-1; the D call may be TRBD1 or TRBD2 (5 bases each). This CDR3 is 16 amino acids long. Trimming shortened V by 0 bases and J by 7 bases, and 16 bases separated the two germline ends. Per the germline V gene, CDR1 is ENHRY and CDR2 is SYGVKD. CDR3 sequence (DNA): TGTGCCATCAGTGAGTCGCGACCTGGGGGAGTGAATGAGCAGTTCTTC. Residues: CAISESRPGGVNEQFF.

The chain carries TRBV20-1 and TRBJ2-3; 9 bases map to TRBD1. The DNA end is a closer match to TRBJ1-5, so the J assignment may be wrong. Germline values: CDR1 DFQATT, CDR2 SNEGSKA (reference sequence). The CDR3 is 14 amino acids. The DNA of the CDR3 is TGCAGTGCTAGAGATGACAGGGGGGAGAATACGCAGCATTTT. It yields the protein CSARDDRGENTQHF.

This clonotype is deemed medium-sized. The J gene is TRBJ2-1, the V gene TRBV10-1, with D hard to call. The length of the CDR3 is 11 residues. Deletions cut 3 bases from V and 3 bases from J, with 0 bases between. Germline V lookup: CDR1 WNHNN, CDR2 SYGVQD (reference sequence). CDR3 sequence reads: CASSDYNEQFF. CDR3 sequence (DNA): TGCGCCAGCAGTGACTACAATGAGCAGTTCTTC.

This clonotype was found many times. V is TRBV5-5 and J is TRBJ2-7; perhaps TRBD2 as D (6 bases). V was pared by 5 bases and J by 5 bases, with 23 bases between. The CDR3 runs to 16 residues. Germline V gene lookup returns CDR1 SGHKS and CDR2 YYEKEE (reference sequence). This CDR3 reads CASSLIAGTGTNEQYF. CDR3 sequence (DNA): TGTGCCAGCAGTCTTATTGCCGGGACTGGAACTAACGAGCAGTACTTC.

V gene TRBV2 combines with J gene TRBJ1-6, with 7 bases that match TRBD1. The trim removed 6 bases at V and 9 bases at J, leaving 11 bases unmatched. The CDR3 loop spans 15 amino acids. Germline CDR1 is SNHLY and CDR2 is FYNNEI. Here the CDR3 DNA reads TGTGCCAGCAGCGAACACGGGACAGCACGTTCACCCCTCCACTTT. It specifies CASSEHGTARSPLHF.

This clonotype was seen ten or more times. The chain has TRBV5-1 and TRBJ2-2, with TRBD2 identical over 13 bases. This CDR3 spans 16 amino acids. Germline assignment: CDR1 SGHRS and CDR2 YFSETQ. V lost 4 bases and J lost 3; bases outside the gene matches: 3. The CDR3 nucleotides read TGCGCCAGCAGCCAAGGACTAGCGGGGGACACCGGGGAGCTGTTTTTT. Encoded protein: CASSQGLAGDTGELFF. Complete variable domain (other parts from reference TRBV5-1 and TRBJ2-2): KAGVTQTPRYLIKTRGQQVTLSCSPISGHRSVSWYQQTPGQGLQFLFEYFSETQRNKGNFPGRFSGRQFSNSRSEMNVSTLELGDSALYLCASSQGLAGDTGELFFGEGSRLTVL.

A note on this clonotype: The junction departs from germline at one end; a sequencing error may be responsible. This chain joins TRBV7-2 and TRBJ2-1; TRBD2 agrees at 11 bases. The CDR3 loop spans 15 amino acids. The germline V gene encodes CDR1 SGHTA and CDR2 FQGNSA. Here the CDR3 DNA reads TGTGCCAGTAGCTCTAGCGGGGGGTCCTACAATGGGCAGCTCTTC. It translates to CASSSSGGSYNGQLF.

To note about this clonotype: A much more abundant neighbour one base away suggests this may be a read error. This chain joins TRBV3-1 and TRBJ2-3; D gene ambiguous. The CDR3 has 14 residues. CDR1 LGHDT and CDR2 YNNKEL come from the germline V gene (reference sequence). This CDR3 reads CASSLDTSTDTQDF. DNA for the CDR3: TGTGCCAGCAGCCTTGATACGAGCACAGATACGCAGGATTTT.

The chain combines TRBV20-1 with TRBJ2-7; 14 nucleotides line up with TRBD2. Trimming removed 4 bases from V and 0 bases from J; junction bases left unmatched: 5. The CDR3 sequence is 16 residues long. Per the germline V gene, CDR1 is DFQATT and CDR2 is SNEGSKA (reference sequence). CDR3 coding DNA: TGCAGTGCTATCGGGACTAGCGGGAGAAGCTCCTACGAGCAGTACTTC. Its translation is CSAIGTSGRSSYEQYF.

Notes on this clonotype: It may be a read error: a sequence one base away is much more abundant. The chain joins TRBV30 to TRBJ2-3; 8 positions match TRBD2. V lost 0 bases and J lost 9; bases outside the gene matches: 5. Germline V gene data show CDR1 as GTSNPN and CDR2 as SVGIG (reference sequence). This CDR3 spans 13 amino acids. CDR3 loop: CAWSVTSGETQYF. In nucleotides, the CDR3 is TGTGCCTGGAGTGTAACTAGCGGCGAAACGCAGTATTTT. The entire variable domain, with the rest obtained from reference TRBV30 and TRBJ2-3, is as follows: SQTIHQWPATLVQPVGSPLSLECTVEGTSNPNLYWYRQAAGRGLQLLFYSVGIGQISSEVPQNLSASRPQDRQFILSSKKLLLSDSGFYLCAWSVTSGETQYFGPGTRLTVL.